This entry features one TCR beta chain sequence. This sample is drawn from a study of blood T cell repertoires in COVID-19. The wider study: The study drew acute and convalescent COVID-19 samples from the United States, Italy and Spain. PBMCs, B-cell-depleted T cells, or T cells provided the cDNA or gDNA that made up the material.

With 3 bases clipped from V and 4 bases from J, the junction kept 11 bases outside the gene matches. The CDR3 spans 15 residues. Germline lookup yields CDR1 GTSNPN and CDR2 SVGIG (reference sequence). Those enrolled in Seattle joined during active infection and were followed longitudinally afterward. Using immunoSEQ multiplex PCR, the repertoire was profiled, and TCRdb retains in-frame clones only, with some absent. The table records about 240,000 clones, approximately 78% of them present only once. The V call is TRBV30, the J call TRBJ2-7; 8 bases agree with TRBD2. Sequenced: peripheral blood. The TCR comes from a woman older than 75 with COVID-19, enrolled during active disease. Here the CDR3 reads CAWSVPGLVRYEQYF. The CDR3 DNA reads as TGTGCCTGGAGCGTACCGGGACTAGTAAGGTACGAGCAGTACTTC.